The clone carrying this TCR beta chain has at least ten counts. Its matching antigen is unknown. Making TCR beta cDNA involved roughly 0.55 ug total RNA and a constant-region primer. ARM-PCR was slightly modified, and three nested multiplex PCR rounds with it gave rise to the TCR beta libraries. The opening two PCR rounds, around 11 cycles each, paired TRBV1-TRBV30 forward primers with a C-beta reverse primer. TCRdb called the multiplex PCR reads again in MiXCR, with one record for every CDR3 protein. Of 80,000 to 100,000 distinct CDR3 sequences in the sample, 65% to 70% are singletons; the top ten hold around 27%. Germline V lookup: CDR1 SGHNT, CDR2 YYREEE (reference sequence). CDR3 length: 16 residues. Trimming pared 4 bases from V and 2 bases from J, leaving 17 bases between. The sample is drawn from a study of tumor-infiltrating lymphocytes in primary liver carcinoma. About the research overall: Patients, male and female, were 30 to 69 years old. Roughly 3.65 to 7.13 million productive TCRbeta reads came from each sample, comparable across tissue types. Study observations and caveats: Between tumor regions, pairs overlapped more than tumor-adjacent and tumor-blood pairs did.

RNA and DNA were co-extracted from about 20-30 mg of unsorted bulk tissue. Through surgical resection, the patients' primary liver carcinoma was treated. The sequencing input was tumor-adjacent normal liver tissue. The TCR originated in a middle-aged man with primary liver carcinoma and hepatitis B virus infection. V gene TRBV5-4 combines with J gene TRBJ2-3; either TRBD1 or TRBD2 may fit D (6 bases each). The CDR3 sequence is CASSPPGAGHTDTQYF. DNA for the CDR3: TGTGCCAGCAGCCCACCGGGGGCTGGCCACACAGATACGCAGTATTTT.